This T cell receptor (beta chain) emerged from a study of cytomegalovirus exposure and HLA in healthy donors. Points from the study as a whole: A later analysis appeared to link common viral pathogens to several of the most significant clusters. The study listed 164 cytomegalovirus-associated TCR beta chains. A classifier reportedly called cytomegalovirus status with high sensitivity and specificity. Another analysis was done later, and it associated approximately 18,000 TCR beta sequences with HLA alleles at 0.05 false discovery rate.

Points on this clone: Antigen: not known.

The PCR ran on 60 Vbeta and 13 Jbeta primers. Method: immunoSEQ multiplex PCR; TCRdb's copy keeps in-frame clones and lacks some. Of over 75,000 clones in the sample, about four fifths were seen once. The sequence came from a young woman in good health and CMV-seropositive. Material for sequencing was PBMCs.

Here the CDR3 reads CASSGREMTGPYEQYF. In DNA form, the CDR3 reads TGTGCCAGCAGTGGGCGGGAGATGACGGGCCCCTACGAGCAGTACTTC. This sequence joins TRBV6-1 and TRBJ2-7; 7 bases are a match to TRBD2. Per the germline V gene, CDR1 is MNHNS and CDR2 is SASEGT. After removal of 4 bases from V and 2 bases from J, the junction contained 11 bases not matched to a gene. The CDR3 sequence is 16 residues long.